This TCR beta chain was captured in a study of blood T cells in healthy people across ages. Of note for this clonotype: What it recognizes is unknown.

Germline CDR1 is MNHNY and CDR2 is SVGAGI (reference sequence). The V end lost 5 bases, the J end lost 4 bases, and 19 bases lay between the germline ends. The CDR3 extends over 16 amino acids. Study results and limitations: Long-lived donors had more naive CD4+ cells and higher diversity than aged donors.

Through a sample-barcoded 5' primer and a J-beta primer mix, a second PCR was run for 7 to 11 cycles. TCRdb reanalysed the 5' RACE reads using MiXCR and keeps one entry per CDR3 protein. The sample shows 1.5 million to 2 million distinct CDR3 sequences, about 32% of them seen only once. Material: blood. The V gene is TRBV6-6, the J gene TRBJ2-3, with a weak D call TRBD2 (5 bases). The source is a woman in her twenties or thirties in good health. The CDR3 DNA is TGTGCCAGCAGTACCCGGCCGGGTGGGAGCGCAGATACGCAGTATTTT. It specifies CASSTRPGGSADTQYF.